This T cell receptor (beta chain) was identified in a study of cytomegalovirus exposure and HLA in healthy donors. General study results and limits: Near-uniform donor sequencing depth was presumed by presence/absence analyses.

The CDR3 sequence is 15 residues long. V gave up 4 bases and J gave up 10 bases; unmatched junction bases: 9. The germline V gene has CDR1 SNHLY and CDR2 FYNNEI. With respect to this clone: Its cognate antigen is unknown.

Use of 60 Vbeta and 13 Jbeta primers characterized the PCR. TCRdb's copy holds only in-frame clones and misses some; the assay was immunoSEQ multiplex PCR. The sample has roughly 120,000 clones. The rearrangement joins TRBV2 to TRBJ2-1; 11 bases map to TRBD2. This clonotype was sampled from a man aged 25 to 40 in good health and CMV-seronegative. The sample taken for sequencing was PBMCs. The chain's CDR3 is CASSAGTSGSGEQFF. DNA for the CDR3: TGTGCCAGCAGTGCCGGGACTAGCGGATCGGGGGAGCAGTTCTTC.